Shown below are 9 T cell receptor beta chains from a single sample sequenced in a study of T cells after yellow fever vaccination. Using its own MiXCR run on the 5' RACE reads, TCRdb lists one record per CDR3 protein. The repertoire includes more than 300,000 distinct CDR3 sequences, around 6.8% of them detected once, and roughly a sixth sits in the top ten. Sequencing used PBMCs, obtained around 45 days after the first yellow fever vaccination. The receptors here all came from a young man who received the YFV17D yellow fever vaccine.

The rearrangement joins TRBV5-6 to TRBJ2-1; 12 nucleotides line up with TRBD1. The V and J ends lost 4 bases and 8 bases, in that order; junction bases with no gene match: 7. This CDR3 spans 15 amino acids. Germline CDR1 SGHDT, CDR2 YYEEEE. This CDR3 reads CASSQGQGALHEQFF. The CDR3 DNA is TGTGCCAGCAGCCAGGGACAGGGGGCCCTCCATGAGCAGTTCTTC.

This clonotype was detected a few times. The V gene is TRBV5-6, the J gene TRBJ1-3; D gene unclear. CDR1 SGHDT and CDR2 YYEEEE come from the germline V gene. V dropped 1 base and J dropped 2 bases, with 7 bases sitting between them. This CDR3 is 14 amino acids long. The CDR3 reads CASSLPTTGNTIYF. The CDR3 bases are TGTGCCAGCAGCTTGCCAACAACTGGAAACACCATATATTTT. Full variable domain (remainder filled in from reference TRBV5-6 and TRBJ1-3): DAGVTQSPTHLIKTRGQQVTLRCSPKSGHDTVSWYQQALGQGPQFIFQYYEEEERQRGNFPDRFSGHQFPNYSSELNVNALLLGDSALYLCASSLPTTGNTIYFGEGSWLTVV.

This clonotype has ten or more counts. The rearrangement uses TRBV12-3 or TRBV12-4 and TRBJ2-7, with D tentatively TRBD2 (6 bases). Trimming shortened V by 7 bases and J by 3 bases, and 13 bases separated the two germline ends. This CDR3 is 13 amino acids long. The CDR3 spells CASTGGPLYEQYF. CDR3 bases: TGTGCCAGCACCGGGGGACCCCTCTACGAGCAGTACTTC.

The rearrangement joins TRBV7-2 to TRBJ2-6, with D hard to call. The length of the CDR3 is 16 residues. Trimming took 0 bases from V and 1 from J, leaving 7 bases between them. Germline-derived CDR1 and CDR2 are SGHTA and FQGNSA. The DNA for the CDR3 is TGTGCCAGCAGCTTAGCATCCATATCTGGGGCCAACGTCCTGACTTTC. Protein product: CASSLASISGANVLTF.

This clonotype was seen at least ten times. The chain joins TRBV6-2 or TRBV6-3 to TRBJ1-5; D is uncertain. CDR3 length: 12 residues. In germline, CDR1 is MNHEY, CDR2 SVGEGT. The germline V and J ends were trimmed by 4 bases and 6 bases, with 7 bases remaining between them. As DNA, the CDR3 is TGTGCCAGCAGTTCGGGAGGTCAGCCCCAGCATTTT. Protein sequence: CASSSGGQPQHF.

The chain is built from TRBV15 and TRBJ2-7; perhaps TRBD1 as D (5 bases). Germline values: CDR1 LNHNV, CDR2 YYDKDF (reference sequence). The germline V and J ends were trimmed by 1 base and 2 bases, with 12 bases remaining between them. CDR3 length equals 15 residues. The DNA for the CDR3 is TGTGCCACCAGCAGAGGACAGCTCTTCCCCTACGAGCAGTACTTC. Residues: CATSRGQLFPYEQYF.

This clonotype was picked up many times. The rearrangement uses TRBV3-1 and TRBJ2-5; possibly TRBD2 for D (7 bases). Trimming pared 4 bases from V and 5 bases from J, leaving 17 bases between. CDR3 length: 15 amino acids. Germline-derived CDR1 and CDR2 are LGHDT and YNNKEL (reference sequence). The CDR3 is CASSPPWGGPETQYF. The DNA for the CDR3 is TGTGCCAGCAGCCCCCCGTGGGGGGGCCCGGAGACCCAGTACTTC.

This clonotype was found many times. The chain combines TRBV6-5 with TRBJ1-1; maybe TRBD1 (5 bases). Trimming took 5 bases from V and 4 from J, leaving 17 bases between them. From germline, CDR1 is MNHEY and CDR2 SVGAGI. The CDR3 runs 15 residues. CDR3 loop: CASSNPGTAGTEAFF. CDR3 sequence (DNA): TGTGCCAGCAGTAACCCCGGGACGGCTGGCACTGAAGCTTTCTTT.

This clonotype has just a few counts. This sequence joins TRBV29-1 and TRBJ2-1; TRBD1 agrees at 10 bases. This CDR3 comprises 14 residues. Per the germline V gene, CDR1 is SQVTM and CDR2 is ANQGSEA. V dropped 4 bases and J dropped 6; count of bases not matched to a gene: 6. CDR3 DNA: TGCAGCGTTGCGAGACAGGGGGCGAGCAATGAGCAGTTCTTC. Translating it yields CSVARQGASNEQFF.